This T cell receptor (beta chain) was sequenced for a study of shared clonotypes between healthy human individuals (dated by TCRdb to the early 2020s). Background on the whole study: The cohort comprised a couple of women and three men aged 18 to 49 years. For each donor, CD4 naive and CD4 memory were each run on three plates, CD8 naive on two plates, and CD8 memory on one plate. Each donor's leukapheresis produced roughly between about 0.9 and 9.5 billion PBMCs. To increase sequencing depth and limit assay-specific biases, different laboratories used diverse techniques to prepare libraries and sequence TCR repertoires. Blood TCR repertoires of roughly five healthy adults were deeply sequenced to estimate repertoire size and the extent of clonotype sharing between individuals. The research as a whole found: Even with the large sequencing depth, rarefaction of the sorted-subset datasets indicated that sequencing was incomplete. Larger estimated clonotype richness was generally found for naive subsets than for memory subsets. Across a few donors, about 4.5% of naive CD4, approximately 3.6% of naive CD8, 2% to 2.5% of memory CD4, and 0.4% of memory CD8 clonotypes were shared. Compared with non-shared clonotypes, the clonotypes found in all four sorted-subset donors had higher generation probabilities. Pairwise subsampling led to the expectation that sequencing depth would affect the degree of clonotype sharing among donors. Because the study included a small number of donors, the genetic and exposure-history diversity represented was limited. Only blood was sampled, and tissue TCR repertoires likely differ from those in blood.

V lost 2 bases and J lost 3 bases; the stretch between them is 16 bases long. The CDR3 measures 16 amino acids from cysteine to phenylalanine. The CDR3 DNA has 48 bases and is translated from base 1. CDR1 and CDR2, per the germline V gene, are KGHSH and LQKENI. On this clone itself: Its specific antigen is unknown. No quality values exist for individual bases; no much larger clone is one base distant.

Using the deep immunoSEQ assay, TCR CDR3 regions were amplified from genomic DNA by multiplex PCR. Extracted genomic DNA from each cell subset was spread evenly across all wells of several immunoSEQ 96-well plates, with each plate serving as a replicate. For sorted subsets, each replicate PCR was loaded with 200 ng genomic DNA, equivalent to about 30,000 T cell genomes. The purified libraries were quantified using a Qubit 3.0 fluorometer, sized with a Bioanalyzer 2100, and then quantified again using the KAPA Library Quantification kit. Every immunoSEQ 96-well plate was sequenced on a dedicated single-read 150-cycle Illumina NextSeq 550 flow cell. Concerning the study's data processing: The immunoSEQ output contained only junctional sequences without quality scores, so filtering could not match that applied to full-length reads. To assign V/J genes and CDR3, sequences were annotated against IMGT germline references using PyIR, a Python wrapper for IgBLAST v1.9. Reads with weak V/J assignments (E-value above 1e-6), missing CDR3, stop codons, out-of-frame junctions, or ambiguous translated residues were removed. V3J clonotypes were defined by identical inferred V gene, J gene, and CDR3 amino acid sequence. To compute the percentage overlap between repertoires, the number of shared unique clonotypes was divided by the size of the smaller repertoire. Richness of each repertoire was evaluated using RTK rarefaction, the Chao1 estimator, and Recon v2.1 estimates of unobserved clonotypes. Generation probabilities were computed with OLGA for all TCRbeta clonotypes obtained by the gDNA method from several donors. The immuneACCESS repertoire file appears here via TCRdb, limited to in-frame rearrangements. These files lack a portion of the clones; in checked studies, under half of the deficit traces to unresolved V genes, and the cause of the others is not known. V and J calls plus clone size are reproduced from that table; the DNA served to infer D and trimming. A total of approximately 1,500,000 clones appear in this sample, 96% of them only once. Of the sample, over 1% is held by the ten largest clones.

The donors were healthy, HIV-negative adults who had no recently reported acute infections or vaccinations. Every donor was a Caucasian adult living in Nashville, Tennessee, USA. CD4+ T cells were enriched by magnetic negative selection, after which naive cells were positively selected on CD45RA and the negative fraction was taken as the memory subset. After blood collection by leukapheresis, PBMCs were isolated using Ficoll-Histopaque density gradient centrifugation and then cryopreserved in the vapor phase of liquid nitrogen. Purity and quantity of every magnetically sorted T cell population were checked by analytical flow cytometry. From each sorted fraction, genomic DNA was isolated and quantified by UV absorbance on a Nanodrop 2000c.

This chain joins TRBV18 to TRBJ1-1, with TRBD1 perhaps the D gene, on 5 matching bases. This TCR was sampled from a man aged 25 to 40 in good health. The sample consisted of naive CD4+ T cells sorted from blood. The cell subset or site label here, explained by the study, means: CD45RA+ positively selected. The CDR3 reads CASSPKGPGGYTEAFF. The bases are TGTGCCAGCTCACCAAAAGGACCGGGGGGATACACTGAAGCTTTCTTT.